This T cell receptor beta chain originates from a study of shared clonotypes between healthy human individuals. Overall study context: The study drew on two women and a few men aged 18 to 49 as donors.

TCRdb's table, derived via immunoSEQ multiplex PCR, lists solely in-frame clones and lacks some. Of around 560,000 clones listed, roughly 96% are singletons. The CDR3 is 13 residues long. From germline, CDR1 is SGHNT and CDR2 YYREEE (reference sequence). V dropped 0 bases and J dropped 1 base, with 5 bases sitting between them. Study outcomes and limitations: Having only a few donors restricted how much genetic and exposure-history diversity was captured. As a rule, naive subsets had a larger estimated richness than memory subsets.

CD45RO-negative CD8 cells positively selected for CCR7 made up the naive population, which excluded terminally differentiated effector memory CD45RA+ cells. The donor cohort consisted entirely of Caucasian adults residing in Nashville, Tennessee. On this clone itself: Its antigen is not known. The same CDR3 can be traced to other DNA sequences in this sample.

Sequencing input: naive CD8+ T cells sorted from blood. The chain has TRBV5-4 and TRBJ2-7; D gene uncertain. This receptor was taken from a woman under 40 in good health. DNA for the CDR3: TGTGCCAGCAGCTTGGACACTTCCTACGAGCAGTACTTC. Encoded protein: CASSLDTSYEQYF.